One sample yielded the 14 T cell receptor beta chains listed below, sequenced in a study of OX40 agonist ivuxolimab in advanced cancers. Sequencing used immunoSEQ multiplex PCR; TCRdb keeps in-frame clones, though not all of them. The data show about 80,000 clones, 94% seen once. Source: CD4+ or CD8+ T cells sorted from blood, taken in a trial of the OX40 agonist ivuxolimab. The receptor source for this set is an adult with an advanced solid tumor such as melanoma, head and neck, liver or kidney cancer.

This chain uses TRBV9 with TRBJ1-2, with a tentative D call TRBD1 (6 bases). The V end lost 2 bases, the J end lost 6 bases, and 11 bases lay between the germline ends. Germline V CDR1 and CDR2: SGDLS, YYNGEE. The CDR3 extends over 13 amino acids. CDR3 sequence reads: CASSVRGGDGYTF. The CDR3 DNA is TGTGCCAGCAGCGTGAGAGGGGGGGATGGCTACACCTTC.

This clone was observed a single time. The chain is built from TRBV2 and TRBJ2-1, with D possibly being TRBD1 or TRBD2 (6 bases each). This CDR3 region has 14 residues. The V end lost 7 bases, the J end lost 0 bases, and 10 bases lay between the germline ends. CDR1 is SNHLY and CDR2 is FYNNEI in the germline V gene. The CDR3 protein is CASIRGLSYNEQFF. The CDR3 nucleotides are TGTGCCAGCATTCGGGGGCTCTCCTACAATGAGCAGTTCTTC.

This chain links TRBV15 with TRBJ1-4; D gene ambiguous. The CDR3 is made up of 14 amino acids. Germline CDR1 reads LNHNV; CDR2 reads YYDKDF (reference sequence). Trimming took 8 bases from V and 0 from J, leaving 10 bases between them. CDR3: CATLPEATNEKLFF. The DNA of the CDR3 is TGTGCCACCCTCCCGGAGGCAACTAATGAAAAACTGTTTTTT.

The rearrangement links TRBV9 to TRBJ1-5; D is possibly TRBD1 (6 bases). The CDR3 has 15 residues. The germline CDR1 and CDR2 sequences are SGDLS and YYNGEE. The ends were cut back, 3 bases at V and 0 bases at J, with 10 bases in the middle. The CDR3: CASSGGGNSNQPQHF. Here the CDR3 DNA reads TGTGCCAGCAGCGGAGGGGGGAATAGCAATCAGCCCCAGCATTTT. The full variable domain, with the rest looked up from reference TRBV9 and TRBJ1-5, is DSGVTQTPKHLITATGQRVTLRCSPRSGDLSVYWYQQSLDQGLQFLIQYYNGEERAKGNILERFSAQQFPDLHSELNLSSLELGDSALYFCASSGGGNSNQPQHFGDGTRLSIL.

With respect to this clone: Germline is not matched at one junction end, which may reflect a read error. This sequence joins TRBV7-7 and TRBJ1-4; TRBD1 might be the D (5 bases). Per the germline V gene, CDR1 is SSHAT and CDR2 is FNYEAQ (reference sequence). This CDR3 has 15 amino acids. CDR3 bases: TGTGCTAGCAGCCTCAGGACACACCCTAATGAAAAACTGTTTTTT. Translated, it gives CASSLRTHPNEKLFF.

The chain employs TRBV5-6 and TRBJ1-1; 8 bases map to TRBD1. Germline CDR1 and CDR2: SGHDT and YYEEEE. Germline trimming cut 8 bases from V and 0 bases from J; bases unmatched to any gene: 9. This CDR3 contains 15 residues. The CDR3 reads CASQTGVFMNTEAFF. The CDR3 nucleotides are TGTGCCAGTCAGACAGGGGTCTTTATGAACACTGAAGCTTTCTTT. Using reference TRBV5-6 and TRBJ1-1 for the parts outside the CDR3, the full variable domain is DAGVTQSPTHLIKTRGQQVTLRCSPKSGHDTVSWYQQALGQGPQFIFQYYEEEERQRGNFPDRFSGHQFPNYSSELNVNALLLGDSALYLCASQTGVFMNTEAFFGQGTRLTVV.

The chain joins TRBV5-6 to TRBJ2-1; 10 bases map to TRBD2. The ends lost 0 bases at V and 8 bases at J; junction bases unmatched: 5. Germline values: CDR1 SGHDT, CDR2 YYEEEE. This CDR3 contains 15 residues. CDR3 region: CASSLALAGRDEQFF. The CDR3 coding sequence is TGTGCCAGCAGCTTGGCACTAGCGGGGAGGGATGAGCAGTTCTTC.

The chain links TRBV9 to TRBJ2-3; no clear D. CDR3 length equals 14 residues. V lost 0 bases and J lost 4, with 9 bases in between. Germline lookup yields CDR1 SGDLS and CDR2 YYNGEE. The CDR3 sequence: CASSVENRPDTQYF. In DNA form, the CDR3 reads TGTGCCAGCAGCGTAGAGAACCGACCAGATACGCAGTATTTT.

The chain uses TRBV6-5 and TRBJ1-2; the D is unclear. The germline V and J ends were trimmed by 5 bases and 2 bases, with 12 bases remaining between them. This CDR3 region has 14 residues. CDR1 and CDR2 (germline): MNHEY, SVGAGI. The DNA of the CDR3 is TGTGCCAGCAGTCCTGGCGACATCAACTATGGCTACACCTTC. Its protein product is CASSPGDINYGYTF.

The genes are TRBV5-4 and TRBJ1-1, with D hard to call. V was clipped by 7 bases and J by 4 bases, with 8 bases between them. The germline V gene has CDR1 SGHNT and CDR2 YYREEE (reference sequence). This CDR3 contains 11 residues. The CDR3 sequence is CASSAGTEAFF. For the CDR3, the DNA is TGTGCCAGCTCTGCGGGCACTGAAGCTTTCTTT.

The chain joins TRBV6-5 to TRBJ2-1; TRBD2 is a possible D gene (6 bases). The V gene lost 4 bases and the J gene lost 8 bases, with 21 bases spanning the gap. Germline CDR1 MNHEY, CDR2 SVGAGI. The CDR3 is 16 amino acids. This CDR3 reads CASSWFRRGSGDEQFF. DNA for the CDR3: TGTGCCAGCAGTTGGTTTCGTCGGGGGTCAGGTGATGAGCAGTTCTTC.

V and J are TRBV6-1 and TRBJ2-5, with D unclear. The last part of the DNA fits TRBJ2-7 better; the J call may be wrong. Germline CDR1 is MNHNS and CDR2 is SASEGT. CDR3 size: 16 residues. CDR3 loop: CASSEAGRMSSYEQYF. The CDR3 DNA reads as TGTGCCAGCAGTGAAGCGGGCCGGATGAGCTCCTACGAGCAGTACTTC.

The gene calls are TRBV27 and TRBJ1-1; unclear D gene. The CDR3 loop spans 16 amino acids. CDR1 is MNHEY and CDR2 is SMNVEV in the germline V gene (reference sequence). V was clipped by 5 bases and J by 2 bases, with 18 bases between them. The CDR3 DNA reads as TGTGCCAGCAGTCATCCGTACCGGGGAGAAAACACTGAAGCTTTCTTT. Protein product: CASSHPYRGENTEAFF.

J is TRBJ2-6 and V is TRBV10-3; 7 nucleotides align to TRBD1. Unmatched junction bases numbered 6, after V lost 3 bases and J lost 1 base. Germline V lookup: CDR1 ENHRY, CDR2 SYGVKD. The CDR3 loop spans 17 amino acids. CDR3 bases: TGTGCCATCAGTGAACGACAGGGTAGGTCTGGGGCCAACGTCCTGACTTTC. The encoded protein is CAISERQGRSGANVLTF.